The 16 T cell receptor beta chains listed next were all sequenced from one sample in a study of CD8 T cells in ankylosing spondylitis. TCRdb analysed the 5' RACE reads with MiXCR anew, one entry per CDR3 protein. The sample lists about 200,000 distinct CDR3 sequences; under 30% were seen once. The sequenced sample was blood, either unsorted or a sorted T cell fraction (not recorded which). These receptors originate from a male donor with ankylosing spondylitis or in good health (not recorded which).

The V and J genes are TRBV29-1 and TRBJ2-3; D unresolved. Trimming removed 5 bases at V and 5 bases at J, with 11 bases between. Germline V gene data show CDR1 as SQVTM and CDR2 as ANQGSEA. The CDR3 is 12 amino acids. The CDR3 is CSVTVVGDTQYF. The CDR3 nucleotides read TGCAGCGTTACGGTCGTGGGAGATACGCAGTATTTT.

Remarks on this clonotype: Its ends do not fully match the called genes, so a read error is possible. V usage is TRBV3-1 and J usage is TRBJ2-3, with a weak D call TRBD2 (5 bases). Germline V CDR1 and CDR2: LGHDT, YNNKEL (reference sequence). The CDR3 spans 14 residues. This CDR3 is CASSRLSGSDTKYF. The DNA of the CDR3 is TGTGCCAGCAGCCGCCTCAGCGGATCAGATACGAAGTATTTT.

This clonotype was detected once. This chain uses TRBV18 with TRBJ1-4; 7 bases fit TRBD1. Germline trimming cut 2 bases from V and 5 bases from J; bases unmatched to any gene: 2. This CDR3 contains 14 residues. Germline lookup yields CDR1 KGHSH and CDR2 LQKENI. The CDR3 DNA reads as TGTGCCAGCTCACCAAAACAGGGGAATGAAAAACTGTTTTTT. Translation: CASSPKQGNEKLFF.

The sample holds many counts of this clonotype. V is TRBV9 and J is TRBJ2-5, with a possible D match to TRBD2 (7 bases). Germline V gives CDR1 SGDLS, CDR2 YYNGEE. The CDR3 totals 16 residues. V shed 0 bases and J shed 1 base, with 13 bases lying between them. CDR3 residues: CASSVGGGGVQETQYF. For the CDR3, the DNA is TGTGCCAGCAGCGTAGGAGGAGGGGGGGTCCAAGAGACCCAGTACTTC.

This clonotype was counted at least ten times. The chain couples TRBV20-1 to TRBJ2-1; a possible D gene is TRBD2 (5 bases). V shed 3 bases and J shed 3 bases, with 15 bases lying between them. The V gene's germline CDR1 is DFQATT and CDR2 SNEGSKA (reference sequence). This CDR3 region has 15 residues. The CDR3 sequence is CSASGGLGNYNEQFF. The CDR3 DNA reads TGCAGTGCTAGTGGCGGGTTGGGGAACTACAATGAGCAGTTCTTC.

This clonotype has only a few counts. This sequence joins TRBV6-5 and TRBJ1-6; D possibly corresponds to TRBD1 (6 bases). CDR1 MNHEY and CDR2 SVGAGI come from the germline V gene. The CDR3 has 14 residues. Trimming pared 4 bases from V and 8 bases from J, leaving 12 bases between. CDR3 DNA: TGTGCCAGCAGTTCAGGGGTCAATCATTCACCCCTCCACTTT. It encodes CASSSGVNHSPLHF.

This clonotype was picked up many times. The V gene is TRBV14, the J gene TRBJ2-3; D may match TRBD1 or TRBD2 (5 bases each). Germline CDR1 and CDR2: SGHDN and FVKESK. With 3 bases removed from V and 0 bases from J, the gap between germline ends came to 13 bases. This CDR3 region has 16 residues. CDR3 DNA sequence: TGTGCCAGCAGCCAGCAAAGTTGGGGGAGCACAGATACGCAGTATTTT. It is translated as CASSQQSWGSTDTQYF.

The genes are TRBV12-3 or TRBV12-4 and TRBJ2-1; 8 bases line up with TRBD2. The V and J ends lost 6 bases and 3 bases, in that order; junction bases with no gene match: 13. The CDR3 has 17 amino acids. The CDR3 loop is CASRGSSGTRGYNEQFF. The CDR3, as DNA: TGTGCCAGCAGAGGGTCGTCCGGGACTAGAGGCTACAATGAGCAGTTCTTC.

This clonotype was counted at least ten times. The chain couples TRBV6-5 to TRBJ2-5, with TRBD1 identical over 10 bases. CDR1 and CDR2 from the germline V gene are MNHEY and SVGAGI. The CDR3 extends over 12 amino acids. J lost 5 bases, V lost 8 bases, and 2 bases had no gene match. The CDR3 region is CASGQGVETQYF. The CDR3 DNA reads as TGTGCCAGCGGACAGGGGGTCGAGACCCAGTACTTC.

This clonotype was detected ten times or more. The CDR3 protein is CASRPGTLFNEQFF. As DNA, the CDR3 is TGTGCCAGCAGGCCCGGGACGCTATTTAATGAGCAGTTCTTC. J is TRBJ2-1 and V is TRBV7-2; D assignment may be TRBD1 or TRBD2 (5 bases each). Trimming stripped 6 bases from V and 7 bases from J, with 16 bases between. The CDR3 covers 14 residues. CDR1 is SGHTA and CDR2 is FQGNSA in the germline V gene. The full variable domain, its missing parts supplied by reference TRBV7-2 and TRBJ2-1, is GAGVSQSPSNKVTEKGKDVELRCDPISGHTALYWYRQSLGQGLEFLIYFQGNSAPDKSGLPSDRFSAERTGGSVSTLTIQRTQQEDSAVYLCASRPGTLFNEQFFGPGTRLTVL.

Ten or more counts support this clonotype. The V gene is TRBV7-2, the J gene TRBJ2-3; 12 nucleotides align to TRBD2. The V segment lost 2 bases and the J segment 6 bases; nucleotides outside the gene matches: 6. The CDR3 is made up of 16 amino acids. CDR1 is SGHTA, CDR2 FQGNSA, per germline. The CDR3: CASSLSSGTSGDTQYF. For the CDR3, the DNA is TGTGCCAGCAGCTTATCATCCGGGACTAGCGGGGATACGCAGTATTTT.

The chain has TRBV20-1 and TRBJ2-2, with a weak D call TRBD2 (6 bases). This CDR3 comprises 13 residues. Germline V CDR1 and CDR2: DFQATT, SNEGSKA (reference sequence). Between the trimmed V and J ends, which lost 6 bases and 2 bases, there was a span of 10 bases. The CDR3 spells CSAQGLNTGELFF. Written as DNA, the CDR3 is TGCAGTGCCCAGGGACTTAACACCGGGGAGCTGTTTTTT.

This rearrangement joins TRBV20-1 to TRBJ2-3; TRBD2 matches 14 bases. The CDR3 runs 18 residues. CDR1 is DFQATT, CDR2 SNEGSKA, per germline (reference sequence). CDR3 DNA: TGCCAAGCCCCGACTAGCGGGAGGGCCGATCCTAGCACAGATACGCAGTATTTT. This translates into CQAPTSGRADPSTDTQYF.

This clonotype was counted between two and nine times. The rearrangement uses TRBV7-9 and TRBJ2-7; 10 nucleotides agree with TRBD2. CDR3 length: 14 residues. Germline V gene sequence: CDR1 SEHNR, CDR2 FQNEAQ (reference sequence). With 1 base clipped from V and 5 bases from J, the junction kept 2 bases outside the gene matches. CDR3 nucleotides: TGTGCCAGCAGCTTAGGTAGCGGGAGGAACGAGCAGTACTTC. The encoded protein is CASSLGSGRNEQYF. Complete variable domain (other parts from reference TRBV7-9 and TRBJ2-7): DTGVSQNPRHKITKRGQNVTFRCDPISEHNRLYWYRQTLGQGPEFLTYFQNEAQLEKSRLLSDRFSAERPKGSFSTLEIQRTEQGDSAMYLCASSLGSGRNEQYFGPGTRLTVT.

This clonotype was seen repeatedly, ten times or more. The V call is TRBV4-1, the J call TRBJ2-7, with 7 bases fitting TRBD1. V shed 1 base and J 5 bases; nucleotides not matched to a gene: 8. The CDR3 extends over 15 amino acids. Germline values: CDR1 MGHRA, CDR2 YSYEKL. CDR3 in amino acids: CASSQALTGLNEQYF. The CDR3 DNA reads as TGCGCCAGCAGCCAAGCCTTGACAGGGTTGAACGAGCAGTACTTC.

This clonotype was counted ten times or more. The V gene is TRBV20-1, the J gene TRBJ2-1, with D unclear. Germline values: CDR1 DFQATT, CDR2 SNEGSKA (reference sequence). Trimming took off 0 bases at V and 2 bases at J, with 11 bases between the two ends. CDR3 length equals 15 residues. CDR3 in amino acids: CSARDESTPYNEQFF. Written as DNA, the CDR3 is TGCAGTGCTAGAGATGAGAGTACCCCCTACAATGAGCAGTTCTTC.